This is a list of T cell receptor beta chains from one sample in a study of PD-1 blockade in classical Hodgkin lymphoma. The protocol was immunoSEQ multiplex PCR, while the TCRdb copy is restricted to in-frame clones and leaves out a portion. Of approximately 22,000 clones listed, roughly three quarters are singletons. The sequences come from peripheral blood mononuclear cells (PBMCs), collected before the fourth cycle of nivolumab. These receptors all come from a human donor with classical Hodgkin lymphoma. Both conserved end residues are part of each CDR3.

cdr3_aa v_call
CASSEVQAGNTEAFF TRBV2
CASSLTGGINSPLHF TRBV7-3
CASRGTGWNQPQHF TRBV30
CASSYYRSSYEQYF TRBV6-5
CASTPGVGGETQYF TRBV6-5
CASSIDSYGYTF TRBV19
CASSLAGVNNEQFF TRBV7-2
CASSARGTYTGNTIYF TRBV28
CASRATSGGEATQYF TRBV25-1
CATGGTSTDTQYF TRBV10-3
CASSQDRVSYNEQFF TRBV4-2
CSVDRPGYQETQYF TRBV29-1
CASSLGTATDTQYF TRBV11-2
CASSITQDTEAFF TRBV2
CASSPPLGGGGSPGELFF TRBV28
CASSYGMSSTDTQYF TRBV6-6
CASSIRDGTSGGGSYEQYF TRBV19
CASSGNQPQHF TRBV6-6
CASSPKDRPHEQYF TRBV11-3
CASSLYVGTYNEQFF TRBV28
CASSQVSGGGNIQYF TRBV4-3
CASSSRGQGAGNTIYF TRBV5-5
CASSIRGSHNEQFF TRBV6-5
CAISGGPQETQYF TRBV10-3
CASSSSPTSGHEQFF TRBV7-2
CASSPVGQGGYTF TRBV18
CASGKTGEQYF TRBV5-4
CASSYPGGSNYGYTF TRBV6-6
CASSLGGVETEAFF TRBV5-4
CASSVGQDTDTQYF TRBV5-1
CASSPGAQTRYGYTF TRBV18
CASSMGQGGEKLFF TRBV19
CASSRLISGYNEQFF TRBV2
CASSQEATGARDTQYF TRBV4-3
CASSTPTDSYEQYF TRBV28
CAISPEGQGYSPLHF TRBV10-3
CASSQDAAGGRNEQFF TRBV4-2
CASSPTGTVNSYEQYF TRBV7-2
CASSPELDYGYTF TRBV5-1
CAWSAGTGEQYF TRBV30
CSVPTGIAEAFF TRBV29-1
CASARTSYEQYF TRBV27
CASSSHGDYNYGYTF TRBV7-8
CASSYPRVEEQYF TRBV5-4
CASSLYGGAYNEQFF TRBV5-6
CASSITGTGGTQPQHF TRBV28
CAISEVGGAKNIQYF TRBV10-3
CASSRGTMNTEAFF TRBV11-2
CASSNGQLQNYGYTF TRBV19
CASSGLGEPQHF TRBV9
CASSLGQTNEKLFF TRBV5-1
CASSPSAGELFF TRBV6-6
CASSPLGSNEQFF TRBV6-5
CASSLPGLAAYNEQFF TRBV7-9
CASSVRGRMGTDTQYF TRBV9
CASSQTGGQETQYF TRBV9
CASSIGSGSSYNEQFF TRBV19
CASSVDPTYNYGYTF TRBV9